This TCR beta chain was sequenced in a study of technical replicates of blood from a handful of donors. The protocol was immunoSEQ multiplex PCR, while the TCRdb copy is restricted to in-frame clones and leaves out a portion. The table has approximately 99,000 clones, about 96% seen once. This CDR3 spans 16 amino acids. V shed 4 bases and J 0 bases; nucleotides not matched to a gene: 6. Germline loops: CDR1 SGHVS, CDR2 FNYEAQ. This rearrangement joins TRBV7-6 to TRBJ2-1; 7 bases agree with TRBD2. This receptor was identified in a human donor in good health. The material sequenced was T cells isolated from PBMCs. The CDR3 loop is CASSSAGGSSYNEQFF. As DNA, the CDR3 is TGTGCCAGCAGCTCTGCCGGGGGGAGCTCCTACAATGAGCAGTTCTTC.